The clone carrying this T cell receptor beta chain was counted a single time. Germline V lookup: CDR1 SGHTA, CDR2 FQGNSA. The CDR3 extends over 13 amino acids. The V gene end was trimmed by 5 bases and the J gene end by 6 bases; junction bases not matched to a gene: 7. This specimen comes from a study of cytomegalovirus exposure and HLA in healthy donors. Both 60 Vbeta primers and 13 Jbeta primers went into the PCR. TCRdb's table, derived via immunoSEQ multiplex PCR, lists solely in-frame clones and lacks some. This sample has around 86,000 clones; 75% to 85% occur once, and the top ten carry roughly 3%. Donors were ostensibly healthy at sampling, although undocumented immune exposures were probable.

The sample taken for sequencing was PBMCs. The sequence was obtained from a man over 45 in good health and CMV-seropositive. The gene calls are TRBV7-2 and TRBJ2-7; 7 bases match TRBD1. CDR3 amino acids: CASSQRQGREQYF. The CDR3 nucleotides are TGTGCCAGCAGCCAAAGACAGGGACGCGAGCAGTACTTC.